Included here is one T cell receptor beta chain sequence, with context. Its target is not known. The germline CDR1 and CDR2 sequences are MNHEY and SVGAGI. J lost 4 bases, V lost 3 bases, and 8 bases had no gene match. This CDR3 region has 15 residues. The data originate from a study of OX40 agonist ivuxolimab in advanced cancers. Study information: As their treatment, patients were administered ivuxolimab, an agonistic anti-OX40 (CD134) antibody. People in dose escalation had one of these cancers: hepatocellular carcinoma, melanoma, renal cell or head and neck cancer. The group had a mean age of roughly 65 years, ranged from roughly 23 to 85, and was 80% to 85% male. Broader study findings: More expanded clones were seen, on average, in CD8+ T cells than in CD4+.

Using immunoSEQ multiplex PCR, the repertoire was profiled, and TCRdb retains in-frame clones only, with some absent. The sample consists of about 45,000 clones, approximately 91% of them appearing once. This clonotype was obtained from an adult with an advanced solid tumor such as melanoma, head and neck, liver or kidney cancer. The chain employs TRBV6-5 and TRBJ2-5, with 7 nucleotides matching TRBD1. Sequenced material: CD4+ or CD8+ T cells sorted from blood, taken in a trial of the OX40 agonist ivuxolimab. The CDR3 region is CASSYLSRGLETQYF. The CDR3 DNA sequence: TGTGCCAGCAGTTATCTAAGCAGGGGGTTAGAGACCCAGTACTTC.